The rows below give T cell receptor beta chains drawn from one sample of a study of blood T cell repertoires in COVID-19. Measured with immunoSEQ multiplex PCR; TCRdb has only the in-frame clones, and not every one. The table lists around 380,000 clones, approximately 87% of them singletons. Sequencing used PBMCs or T cells enriched from blood (not recorded which). The receptor set was obtained from a man aged 25-45 years who had recovered from COVID-19. Both conserved end residues are trimmed from each CDR3. Clone size appears in some rows only: once, few, many, or a class for an expanded clone.

V: TRBV5-6
size: NA
J: TRBJ2-7
CDR3: ASSLVQGYEQY

V: TRBV29-1
size: NA
J: TRBJ2-1
CDR3: SVEAGRRGQF

V: TRBV5-1
size: NA
J: TRBJ1-4
CDR3: ASSLGGPTTNEKLF

V: TRBV7-2
size: NA
J: TRBJ1-6
CDR3: ASSLAGTSYNSPLH

V: TRBV5-1
size: NA
J: TRBJ1-1
CDR3: ASSSTGDTEAF

V: TRBV11-2
size: NA
J: TRBJ2-1
CDR3: ASSRGAAYNEQF

V: TRBV7-2
size: NA
J: TRBJ2-7
CDR3: ASSLDSDFSYEQY

V: TRBV9
size: NA
J: TRBJ1-2
CDR3: ASSGTDNYGYT

V: TRBV7-6
size: NA
J: TRBJ1-2
CDR3: ASSPDRGGYT

V: TRBV4-2
size: NA
J: TRBJ1-4
CDR3: ASTFGNEKLF

V: TRBV29-1
size: NA
J: TRBJ1-1
CDR3: SVGNRGRGLNTEAF

V: TRBV12-3/TRBV12-4
size: NA
J: TRBJ2-7
CDR3: ASSFGTYEQY

V: TRBV10-3
size: NA
J: TRBJ1-3
CDR3: AIRGQVSGNTIY

V: TRBV10-1
size: few
J: TRBJ1-2
CDR3: ASSMDRAGGYT

V: TRBV27
size: NA
J: TRBJ2-7
CDR3: ASSPEPTGNSYEQY

V: TRBV5-4
size: NA
J: TRBJ2-2
CDR3: ASSSWAGLGRELF

V: TRBV6-5
size: NA
J: TRBJ1-3
CDR3: ASSYRGSSGNTIY

V: TRBV4-1
size: NA
J: TRBJ2-1
CDR3: ASSQENAGGVNEQF

V: TRBV11-2
size: NA
J: TRBJ1-1
CDR3: ASSLEGQANTEAF

V: TRBV5-1
size: NA
J: TRBJ1-1
CDR3: ASPWRRVNTEAF

V: TRBV4-1
size: NA
J: TRBJ1-1
CDR3: ASSHFIRQGATEAF

V: TRBV7-8
size: NA
J: TRBJ2-5
CDR3: ASSEPDWTSGDWKETQY

V: TRBV4-1
size: NA
J: TRBJ2-7
CDR3: ASSQNGIEQY

V: TRBV19
size: NA
J: TRBJ1-2
CDR3: ASSPDSNYGYT